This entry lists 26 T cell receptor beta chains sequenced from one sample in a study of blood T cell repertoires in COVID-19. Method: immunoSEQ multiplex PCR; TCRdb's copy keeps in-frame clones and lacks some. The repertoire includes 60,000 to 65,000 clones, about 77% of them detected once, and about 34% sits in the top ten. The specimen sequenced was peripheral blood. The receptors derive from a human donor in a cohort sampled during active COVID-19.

For the CDR3, the DNA is TGTGCCAGCAGTCCGACAGCAGCGAGCCAAGAGACCCAGTACTTC. This translates into CASSPTAASQETQYF. The rearrangement joins TRBV2 to TRBJ2-5, with D perhaps TRBD1 (5 bases). V was clipped by 5 bases and J by 1 base, with 14 bases between them. There are 15 residues in the CDR3. Germline CDR1 SNHLY, CDR2 FYNNEI.

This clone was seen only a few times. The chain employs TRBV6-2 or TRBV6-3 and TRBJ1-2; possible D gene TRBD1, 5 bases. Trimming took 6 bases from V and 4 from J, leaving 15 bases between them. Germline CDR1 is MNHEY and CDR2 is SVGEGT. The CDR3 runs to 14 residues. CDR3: CASSLAGLAYGYTF. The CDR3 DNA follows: TGTGCCAGCAGCCTCGCAGGGCTGGCCTATGGCTACACCTTC.

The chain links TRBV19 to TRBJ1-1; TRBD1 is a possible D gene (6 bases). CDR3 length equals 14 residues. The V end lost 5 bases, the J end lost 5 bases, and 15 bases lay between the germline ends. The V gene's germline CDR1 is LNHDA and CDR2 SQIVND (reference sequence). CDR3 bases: TGTGCCAGTAGTCCGGGACACCCGGGAACTGAAGCTTTCTTT. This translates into CASSPGHPGTEAFF.

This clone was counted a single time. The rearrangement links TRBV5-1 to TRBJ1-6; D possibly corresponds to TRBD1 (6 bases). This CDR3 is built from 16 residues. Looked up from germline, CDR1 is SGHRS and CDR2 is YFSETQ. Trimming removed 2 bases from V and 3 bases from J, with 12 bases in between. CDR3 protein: CASSLQGNGYNSPLHF. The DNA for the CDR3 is TGCGCCAGCAGCTTACAGGGAAACGGCTATAATTCACCCCTCCACTTT.

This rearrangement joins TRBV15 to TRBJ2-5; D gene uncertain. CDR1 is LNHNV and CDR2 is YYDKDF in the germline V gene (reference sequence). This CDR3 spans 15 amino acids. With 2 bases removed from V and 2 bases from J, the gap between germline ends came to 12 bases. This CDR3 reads CATSRQAIIQETQYF. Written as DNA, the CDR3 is TGTGCCACCAGCAGACAGGCGATTATACAAGAGACCCAGTACTTC.

Here the CDR3 DNA reads TGCGCCAGCAGCTCTAGCGGCTACGAGCAGTACTTC. Translating it yields CASSSSGYEQYF. The genes are TRBV5-1 and TRBJ2-7; 7 bases agree with TRBD2. The junction had 0 bases not matched to a gene; V was cut back by 3 bases and J by 3 bases. Germline V lookup: CDR1 SGHRS, CDR2 YFSETQ. The CDR3 consists of 12 residues.

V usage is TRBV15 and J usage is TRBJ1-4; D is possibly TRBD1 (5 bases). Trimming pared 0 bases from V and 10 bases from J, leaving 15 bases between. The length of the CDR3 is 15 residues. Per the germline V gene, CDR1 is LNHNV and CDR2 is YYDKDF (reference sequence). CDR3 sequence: CATSREGAEIGKLFF. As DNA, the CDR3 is TGTGCCACCAGCAGAGAAGGGGCTGAGATCGGAAAACTGTTTTTT.

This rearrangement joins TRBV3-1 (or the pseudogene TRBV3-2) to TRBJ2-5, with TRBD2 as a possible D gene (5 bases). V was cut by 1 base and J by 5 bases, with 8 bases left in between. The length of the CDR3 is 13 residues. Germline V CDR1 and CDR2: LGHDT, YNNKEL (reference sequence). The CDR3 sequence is CASSQVGDETQYF. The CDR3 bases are TGTGCCAGCAGCCAAGTCGGGGATGAGACCCAGTACTTC.

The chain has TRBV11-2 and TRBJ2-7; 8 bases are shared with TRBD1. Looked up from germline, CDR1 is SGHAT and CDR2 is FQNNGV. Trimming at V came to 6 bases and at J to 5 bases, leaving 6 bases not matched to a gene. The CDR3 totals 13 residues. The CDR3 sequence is CASSQGAFNEQYF. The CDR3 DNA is TGTGCCAGCAGTCAGGGGGCTTTCAACGAGCAGTACTTC. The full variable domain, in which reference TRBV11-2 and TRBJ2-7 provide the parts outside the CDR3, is EAGVAQSPRYKIIEKRQSVAFWCNPISGHATLYWYQQILGQGPKLLIQFQNNGVVDDSQLPKDRFSAERLKGVDSTLKIQPAKLEDSAVYLCASSQGAFNEQYFGPGTRLTVT.

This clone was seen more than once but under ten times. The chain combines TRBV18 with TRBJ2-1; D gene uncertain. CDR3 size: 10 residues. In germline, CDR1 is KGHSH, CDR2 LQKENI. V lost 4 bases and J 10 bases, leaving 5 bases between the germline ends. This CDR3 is CASSQIEQFF. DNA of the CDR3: TGTGCCAGCTCACAAATAGAGCAGTTCTTC.

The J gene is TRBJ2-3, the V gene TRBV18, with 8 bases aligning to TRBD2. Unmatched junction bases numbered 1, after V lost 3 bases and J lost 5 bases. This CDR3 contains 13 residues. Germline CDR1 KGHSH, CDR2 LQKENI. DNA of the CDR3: TGTGCCAGCTCACCCCGGGGGGGAGATACGCAGTATTTT. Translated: CASSPRGGDTQYF.

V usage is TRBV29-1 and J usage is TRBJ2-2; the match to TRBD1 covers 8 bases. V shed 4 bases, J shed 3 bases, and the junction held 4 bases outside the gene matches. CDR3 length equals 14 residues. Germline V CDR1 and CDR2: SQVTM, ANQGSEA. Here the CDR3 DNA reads TGCAGCGTTGGGACAGGGTCCCACACCGGGGAGCTGTTTTTT. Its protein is CSVGTGSHTGELFF.

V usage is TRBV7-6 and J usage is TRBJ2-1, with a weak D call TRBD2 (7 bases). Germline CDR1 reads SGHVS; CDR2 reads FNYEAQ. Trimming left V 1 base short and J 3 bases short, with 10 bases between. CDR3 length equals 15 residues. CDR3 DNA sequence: TGTGCCAGCAGCTTAGAGGGGGGGCACTACAATGAGCAGTTCTTC. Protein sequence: CASSLEGGHYNEQFF.

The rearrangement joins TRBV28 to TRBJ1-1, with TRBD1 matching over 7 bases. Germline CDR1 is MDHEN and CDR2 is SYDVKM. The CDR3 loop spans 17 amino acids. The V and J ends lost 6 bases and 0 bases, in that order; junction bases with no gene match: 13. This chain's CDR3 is CASRSGTAFVMNTEAFF. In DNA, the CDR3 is TGTGCCAGCAGATCCGGGACAGCCTTCGTCATGAACACTGAAGCTTTCTTT.

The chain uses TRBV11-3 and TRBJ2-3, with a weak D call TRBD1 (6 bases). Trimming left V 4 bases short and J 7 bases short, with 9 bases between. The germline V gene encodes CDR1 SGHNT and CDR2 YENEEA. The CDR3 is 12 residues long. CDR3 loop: CASSSTGNTQYF. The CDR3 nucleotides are TGTGCCAGCAGCTCCACAGGGAATACGCAGTATTTT.

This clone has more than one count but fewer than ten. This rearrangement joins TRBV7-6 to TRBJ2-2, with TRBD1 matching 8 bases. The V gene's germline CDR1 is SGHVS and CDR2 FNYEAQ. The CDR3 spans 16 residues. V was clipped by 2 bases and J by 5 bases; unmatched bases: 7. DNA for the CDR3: TGTGCCAGCAGCTTACCAGGGGGCGCAAGTACCGGGGAGCTGTTTTTT. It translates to CASSLPGGASTGELFF.

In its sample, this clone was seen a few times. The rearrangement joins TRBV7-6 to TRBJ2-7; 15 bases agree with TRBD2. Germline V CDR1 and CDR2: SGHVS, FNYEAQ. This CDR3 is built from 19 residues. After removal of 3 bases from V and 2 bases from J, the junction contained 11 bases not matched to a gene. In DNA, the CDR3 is TGTGCCAGCAGCTTCGGGGAAGGACTAGCGGGGGGGCCTCCCTACGAGCAGTACTTC. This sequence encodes CASSFGEGLAGGPPYEQYF. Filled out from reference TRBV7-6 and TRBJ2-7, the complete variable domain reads GAGVSQSPRYKVTKRGQDVALRCDPISGHVSLYWYRQALGQGPEFLTYFNYEAQQDKSGLPNDRFSAERPEGSISTLTIQRTEQRDSAMYRCASSFGEGLAGGPPYEQYFGPGTRLTVT.

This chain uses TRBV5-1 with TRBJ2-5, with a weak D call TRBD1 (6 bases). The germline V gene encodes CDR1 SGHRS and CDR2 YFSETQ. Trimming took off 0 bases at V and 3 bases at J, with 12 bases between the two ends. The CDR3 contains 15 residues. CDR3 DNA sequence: TGCGCCAGCAGCTTGGCGACAGGTGTAAAAGAGACCCAGTACTTC. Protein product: CASSLATGVKETQYF.

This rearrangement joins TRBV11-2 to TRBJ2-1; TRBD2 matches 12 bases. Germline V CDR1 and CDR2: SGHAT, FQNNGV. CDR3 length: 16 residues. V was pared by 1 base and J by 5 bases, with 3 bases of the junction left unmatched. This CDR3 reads CASSLVLAGGHNEQFF. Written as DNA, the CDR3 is TGTGCCAGCAGCTTAGTACTAGCGGGAGGACACAATGAGCAGTTCTTC.

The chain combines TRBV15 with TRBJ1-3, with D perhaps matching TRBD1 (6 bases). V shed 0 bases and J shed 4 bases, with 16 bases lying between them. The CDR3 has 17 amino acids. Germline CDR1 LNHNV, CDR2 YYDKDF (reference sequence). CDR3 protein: CATSRDPLTGPGNTIYF. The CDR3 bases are TGTGCCACCAGCAGAGATCCCCTAACAGGGCCAGGAAACACCATATATTTT.

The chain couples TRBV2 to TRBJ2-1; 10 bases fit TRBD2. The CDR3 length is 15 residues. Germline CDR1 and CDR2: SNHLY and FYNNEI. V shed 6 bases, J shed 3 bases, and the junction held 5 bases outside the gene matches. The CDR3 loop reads CASRLGLADYNEQFF. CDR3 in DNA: TGTGCCAGCAGGTTAGGACTAGCGGACTACAATGAGCAGTTCTTC.

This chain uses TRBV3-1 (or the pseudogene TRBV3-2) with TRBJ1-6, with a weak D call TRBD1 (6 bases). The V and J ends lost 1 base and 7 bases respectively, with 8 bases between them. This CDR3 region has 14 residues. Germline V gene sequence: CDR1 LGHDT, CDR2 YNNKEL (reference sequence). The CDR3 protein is CASSQGGPNSPLHF. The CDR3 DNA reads TGTGCCAGCAGCCAAGGGGGGCCCAATTCACCCCTCCACTTT.

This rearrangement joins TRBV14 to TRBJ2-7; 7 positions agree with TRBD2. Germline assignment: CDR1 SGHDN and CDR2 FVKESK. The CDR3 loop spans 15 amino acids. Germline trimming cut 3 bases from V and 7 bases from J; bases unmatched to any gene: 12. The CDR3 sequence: CASSQSGTTHGEQYF. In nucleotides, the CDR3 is TGTGCCAGCAGCCAGTCCGGGACTACCCACGGGGAGCAGTACTTC.

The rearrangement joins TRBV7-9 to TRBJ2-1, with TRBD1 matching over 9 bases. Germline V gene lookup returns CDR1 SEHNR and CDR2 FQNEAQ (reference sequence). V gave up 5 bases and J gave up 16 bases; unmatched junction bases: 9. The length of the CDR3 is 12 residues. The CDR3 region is CASSQGGQGGFF. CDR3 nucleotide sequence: TGTGCCAGCAGCCAAGGGGGACAGGGAGGTTTCTTC.

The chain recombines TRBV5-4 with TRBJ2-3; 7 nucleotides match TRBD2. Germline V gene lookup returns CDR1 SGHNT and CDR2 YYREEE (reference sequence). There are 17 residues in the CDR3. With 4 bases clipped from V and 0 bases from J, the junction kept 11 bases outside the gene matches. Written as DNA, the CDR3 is TGTGCCAGCAGCCCTGGTCGCGGGAGTTACAGCACAGATACGCAGTATTTT. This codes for CASSPGRGSYSTDTQYF.

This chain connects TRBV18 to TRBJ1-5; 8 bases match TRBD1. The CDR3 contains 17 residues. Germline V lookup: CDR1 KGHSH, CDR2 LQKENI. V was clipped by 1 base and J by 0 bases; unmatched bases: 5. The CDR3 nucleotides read TGTGCCAGCTCACCACGCACAGGGGGGGATAGCAATCAGCCCCAGCATTTT. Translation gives CASSPRTGGDSNQPQHF.